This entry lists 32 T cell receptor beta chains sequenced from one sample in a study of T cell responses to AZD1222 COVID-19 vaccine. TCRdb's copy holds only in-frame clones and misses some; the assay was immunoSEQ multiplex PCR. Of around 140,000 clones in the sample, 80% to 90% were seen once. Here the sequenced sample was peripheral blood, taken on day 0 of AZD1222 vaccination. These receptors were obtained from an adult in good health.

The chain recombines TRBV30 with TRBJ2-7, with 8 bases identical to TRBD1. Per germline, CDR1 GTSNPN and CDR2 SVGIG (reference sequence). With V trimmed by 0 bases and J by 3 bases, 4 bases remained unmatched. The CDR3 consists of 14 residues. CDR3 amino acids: CAWSVGTGRYEQYF. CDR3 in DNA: TGTGCCTGGAGTGTGGGGACAGGCCGCTACGAGCAGTACTTC.

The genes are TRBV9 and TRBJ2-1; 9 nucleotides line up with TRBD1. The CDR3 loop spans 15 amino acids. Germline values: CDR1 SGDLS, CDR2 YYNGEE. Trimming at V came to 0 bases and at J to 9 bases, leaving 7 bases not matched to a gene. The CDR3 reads CASSVEGTGQGEQFF. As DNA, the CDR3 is TGTGCCAGCAGCGTAGAAGGGACAGGGCAAGGTGAGCAGTTCTTC.

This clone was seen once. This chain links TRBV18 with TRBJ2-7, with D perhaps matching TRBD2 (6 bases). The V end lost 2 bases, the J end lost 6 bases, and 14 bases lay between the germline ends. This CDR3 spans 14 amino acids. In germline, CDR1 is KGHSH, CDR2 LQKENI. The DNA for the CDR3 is TGTGCCAGCTCACCATCCGCGGGAAACGGCGAGCAGTACTTC. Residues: CASSPSAGNGEQYF.

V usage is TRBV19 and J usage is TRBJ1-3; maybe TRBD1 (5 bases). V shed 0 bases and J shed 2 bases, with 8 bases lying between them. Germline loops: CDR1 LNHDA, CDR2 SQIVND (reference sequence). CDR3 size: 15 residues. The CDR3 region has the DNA TGTGCCAGTAGTATAGACAGGGCGGCTGGAAACACCATATATTTT. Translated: CASSIDRAAGNTIYF.

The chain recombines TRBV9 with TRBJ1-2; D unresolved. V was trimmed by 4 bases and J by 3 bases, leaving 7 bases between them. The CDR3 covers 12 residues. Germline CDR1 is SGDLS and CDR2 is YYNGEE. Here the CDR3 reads CASSFGDYGYTF. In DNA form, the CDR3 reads TGTGCCAGCAGCTTTGGGGACTATGGCTACACCTTC. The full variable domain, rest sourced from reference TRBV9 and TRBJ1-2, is DSGVTQTPKHLITATGQRVTLRCSPRSGDLSVYWYQQSLDQGLQFLIQYYNGEERAKGNILERFSAQQFPDLHSELNLSSLELGDSALYFCASSFGDYGYTFGSGTRLTVV.

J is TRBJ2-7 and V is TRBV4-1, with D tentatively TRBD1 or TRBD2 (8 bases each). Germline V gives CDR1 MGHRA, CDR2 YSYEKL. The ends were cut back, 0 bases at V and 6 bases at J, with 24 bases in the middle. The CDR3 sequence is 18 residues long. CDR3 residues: CASSQDPTGVAGPIEQYF. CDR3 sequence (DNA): TGCGCCAGCAGCCAAGATCCGACAGGGGTAGCGGGACCGATCGAGCAGTACTTC.

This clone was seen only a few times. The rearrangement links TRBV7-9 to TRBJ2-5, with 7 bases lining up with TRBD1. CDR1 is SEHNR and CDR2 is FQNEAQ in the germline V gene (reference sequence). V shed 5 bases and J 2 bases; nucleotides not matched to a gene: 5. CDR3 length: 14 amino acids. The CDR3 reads CASSTGVGQETQYF. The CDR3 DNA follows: TGTGCCAGCAGCACAGGGGTAGGGCAAGAGACCCAGTACTTC.

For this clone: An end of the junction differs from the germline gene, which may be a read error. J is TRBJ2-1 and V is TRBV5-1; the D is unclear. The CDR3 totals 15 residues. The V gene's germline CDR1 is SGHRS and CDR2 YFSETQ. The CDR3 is CASSLGPVSDNEQFF. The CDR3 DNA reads TGCGCCAGCAGCTTGGGACCGGTCTCCGACAATGAGCAGTTCTTC.

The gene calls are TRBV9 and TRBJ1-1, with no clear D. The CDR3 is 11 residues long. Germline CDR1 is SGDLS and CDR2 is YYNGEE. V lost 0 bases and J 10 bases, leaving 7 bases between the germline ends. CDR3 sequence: CASSVVEGAFF. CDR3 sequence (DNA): TGTGCCAGCAGCGTAGTGGAGGGAGCTTTCTTT.

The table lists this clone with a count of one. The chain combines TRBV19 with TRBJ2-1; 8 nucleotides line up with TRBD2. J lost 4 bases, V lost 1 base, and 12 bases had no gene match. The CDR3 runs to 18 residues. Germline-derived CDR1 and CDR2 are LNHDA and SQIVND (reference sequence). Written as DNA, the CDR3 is TGTGCCAGTAGTATAGCCAGCTCGGCGGGGGGCGTTTACAATGAGCAGTTCTTC. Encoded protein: CASSIASSAGGVYNEQFF. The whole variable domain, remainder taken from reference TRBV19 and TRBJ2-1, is DGGITQSPKYLFRKEGQNVTLSCEQNLNHDAMYWYRQDPGQGLRLIYYSQIVNDFQKGDIAEGYSVSREKKESFPLTVTSAQKNPTAFYLCASSIASSAGGVYNEQFFGPGTRLTVL.

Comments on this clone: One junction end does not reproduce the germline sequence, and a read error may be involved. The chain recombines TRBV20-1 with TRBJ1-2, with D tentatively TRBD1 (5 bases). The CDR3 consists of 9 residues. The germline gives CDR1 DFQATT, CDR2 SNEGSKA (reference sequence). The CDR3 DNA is TGCAGTGCTAGCCCAGGGACCCACTTC. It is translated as CSASPGTHF.

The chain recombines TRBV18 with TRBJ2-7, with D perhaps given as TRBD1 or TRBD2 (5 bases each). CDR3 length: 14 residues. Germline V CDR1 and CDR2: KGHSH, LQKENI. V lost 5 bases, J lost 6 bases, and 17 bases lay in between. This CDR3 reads CASSGQGDGGEQYF. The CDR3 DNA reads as TGTGCCAGCTCAGGCCAGGGCGATGGGGGCGAGCAGTACTTC.

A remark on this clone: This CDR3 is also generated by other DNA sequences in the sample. The CDR3 sequence: CASSEAGYEQYF. DNA of the CDR3: TGTGCCAGCAGTGAAGCCGGGTACGAGCAGTACTTC. The rearrangement joins TRBV2 to TRBJ2-7; the D is unclear. Germline-derived CDR1 and CDR2 are SNHLY and FYNNEI. Between the trimmed V and J ends, which lost 0 bases and 4 bases, there was a span of 4 bases. CDR3 length: 12 amino acids.

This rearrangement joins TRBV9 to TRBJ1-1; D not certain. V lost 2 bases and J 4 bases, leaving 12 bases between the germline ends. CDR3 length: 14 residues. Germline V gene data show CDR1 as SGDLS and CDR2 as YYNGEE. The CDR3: CASSVVEWATEAFF. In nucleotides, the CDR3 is TGTGCCAGCAGCGTCGTAGAATGGGCCACTGAAGCTTTCTTT.

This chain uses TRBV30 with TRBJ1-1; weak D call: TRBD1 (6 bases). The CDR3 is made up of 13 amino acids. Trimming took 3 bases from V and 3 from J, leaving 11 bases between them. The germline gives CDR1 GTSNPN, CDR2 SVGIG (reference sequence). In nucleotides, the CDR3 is TGTGCCTGGAGCCTCGACAGGTACACTGAAGCTTTCTTT. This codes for CAWSLDRYTEAFF. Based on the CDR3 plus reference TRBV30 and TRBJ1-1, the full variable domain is SQTIHQWPATLVQPVGSPLSLECTVEGTSNPNLYWYRQAAGRGLQLLFYSVGIGQISSEVPQNLSASRPQDRQFILSSKKLLLSDSGFYLCAWSLDRYTEAFFGQGTRLTVV.

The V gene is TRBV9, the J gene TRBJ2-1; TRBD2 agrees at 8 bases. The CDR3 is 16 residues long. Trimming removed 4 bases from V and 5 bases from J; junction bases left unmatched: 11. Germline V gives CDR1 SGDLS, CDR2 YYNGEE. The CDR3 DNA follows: TGTGCCAGCAGCCCCCGACTAGCGATCACGAACAATGAGCAGTTCTTC. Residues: CASSPRLAITNNEQFF.

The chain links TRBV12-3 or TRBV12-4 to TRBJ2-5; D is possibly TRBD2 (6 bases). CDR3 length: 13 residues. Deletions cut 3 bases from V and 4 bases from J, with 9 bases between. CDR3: CASSLGEVETQYF. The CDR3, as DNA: TGTGCCAGCAGTTTGGGGGAGGTAGAGACCCAGTACTTC.

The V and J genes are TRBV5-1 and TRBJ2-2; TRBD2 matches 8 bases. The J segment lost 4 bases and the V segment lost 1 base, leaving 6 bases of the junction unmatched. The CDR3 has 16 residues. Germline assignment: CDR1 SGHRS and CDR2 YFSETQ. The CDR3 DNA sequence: TGCGCCAGCAGCTTGACCGGGGGGGTACCCACCGGGGAGCTGTTTTTT. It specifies CASSLTGGVPTGELFF.

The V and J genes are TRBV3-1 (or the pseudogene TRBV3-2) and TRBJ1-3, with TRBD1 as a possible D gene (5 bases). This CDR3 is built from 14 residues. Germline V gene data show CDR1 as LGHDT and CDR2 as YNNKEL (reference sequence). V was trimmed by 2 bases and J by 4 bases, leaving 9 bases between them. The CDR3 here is CASSQQGTGNTIYF. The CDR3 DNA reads TGTGCCAGCAGCCAACAGGGAACCGGAAACACCATATATTTT.

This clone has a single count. This CDR3 reads CASSLGQSNQPQHF. Here the CDR3 DNA reads TGTGCCAGCAGCTTGGGACAATCCAATCAGCCCCAGCATTTT. The V and J genes are TRBV5-6 and TRBJ1-5; no firm D call. Germline CDR1 reads SGHDT; CDR2 reads YYEEEE. CDR3 length: 14 amino acids. Trimming left V 0 bases short and J 3 bases short, with 7 bases between.

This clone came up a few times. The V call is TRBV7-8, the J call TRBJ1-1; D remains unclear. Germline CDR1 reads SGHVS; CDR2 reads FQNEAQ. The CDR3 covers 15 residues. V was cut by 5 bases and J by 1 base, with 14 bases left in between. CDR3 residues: CASSPRRLTNTEAFF. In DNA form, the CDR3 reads TGTGCCAGCAGCCCCCGCAGGCTTACGAACACTGAAGCTTTCTTT.

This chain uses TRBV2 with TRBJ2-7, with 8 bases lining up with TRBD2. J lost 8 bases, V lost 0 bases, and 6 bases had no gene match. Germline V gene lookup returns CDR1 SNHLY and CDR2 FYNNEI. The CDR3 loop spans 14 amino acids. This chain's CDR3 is CASSEAGASGQQYF. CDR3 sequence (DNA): TGTGCCAGCAGTGAAGCGGGGGCTAGCGGGCAGCAGTACTTC.

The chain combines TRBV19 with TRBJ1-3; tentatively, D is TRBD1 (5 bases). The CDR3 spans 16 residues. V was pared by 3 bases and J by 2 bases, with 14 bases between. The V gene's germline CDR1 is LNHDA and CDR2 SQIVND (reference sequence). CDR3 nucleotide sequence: TGTGCCAGTAGTATCACACAGGTAACGGCTGGAAACACCATATATTTT. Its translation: CASSITQVTAGNTIYF.

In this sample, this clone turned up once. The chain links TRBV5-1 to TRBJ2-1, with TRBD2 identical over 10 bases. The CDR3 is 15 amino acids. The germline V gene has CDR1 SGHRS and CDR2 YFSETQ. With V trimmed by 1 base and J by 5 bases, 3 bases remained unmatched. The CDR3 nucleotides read TGCGCCAGCAGCTTGACAGCGGGAGGGAACAATGAGCAGTTCTTC. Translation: CASSLTAGGNNEQFF.

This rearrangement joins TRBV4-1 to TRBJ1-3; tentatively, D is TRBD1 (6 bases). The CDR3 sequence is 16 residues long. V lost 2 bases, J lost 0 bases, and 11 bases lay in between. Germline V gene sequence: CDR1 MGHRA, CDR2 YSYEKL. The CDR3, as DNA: TGCGCCAGCAGCCAACCAGGACAGTCCTCTGGAAACACCATATATTTT. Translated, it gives CASSQPGQSSGNTIYF.

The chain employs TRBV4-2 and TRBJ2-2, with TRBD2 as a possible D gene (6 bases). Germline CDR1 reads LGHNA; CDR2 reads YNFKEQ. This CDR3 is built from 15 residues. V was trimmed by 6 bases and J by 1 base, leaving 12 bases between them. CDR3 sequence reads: CASSSGDLNTGELFF. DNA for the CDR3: TGTGCCAGCAGTTCGGGGGACTTGAACACCGGGGAGCTGTTTTTT.

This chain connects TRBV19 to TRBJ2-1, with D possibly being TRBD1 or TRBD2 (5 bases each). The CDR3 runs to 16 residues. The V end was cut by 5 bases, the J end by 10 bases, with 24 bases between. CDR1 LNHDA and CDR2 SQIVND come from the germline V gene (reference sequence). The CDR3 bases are TGTGCCAGTAGTTCCCCCGCCGGGACGGAAGGCAGAGAGCAGTTCTTC. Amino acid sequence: CASSSPAGTEGREQFF. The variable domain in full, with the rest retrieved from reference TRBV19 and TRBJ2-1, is DGGITQSPKYLFRKEGQNVTLSCEQNLNHDAMYWYRQDPGQGLRLIYYSQIVNDFQKGDIAEGYSVSREKKESFPLTVTSAQKNPTAFYLCASSSPAGTEGREQFFGPGTRLTVL.

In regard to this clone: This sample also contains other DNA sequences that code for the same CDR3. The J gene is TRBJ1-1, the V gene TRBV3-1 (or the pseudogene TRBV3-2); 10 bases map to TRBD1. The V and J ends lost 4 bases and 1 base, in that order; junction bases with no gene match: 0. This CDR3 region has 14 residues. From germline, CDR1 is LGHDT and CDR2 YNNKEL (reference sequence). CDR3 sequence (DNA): TGTGCCAGCAGCCGGACAGGGGGGAACACTGAAGCTTTCTTT. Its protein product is CASSRTGGNTEAFF.

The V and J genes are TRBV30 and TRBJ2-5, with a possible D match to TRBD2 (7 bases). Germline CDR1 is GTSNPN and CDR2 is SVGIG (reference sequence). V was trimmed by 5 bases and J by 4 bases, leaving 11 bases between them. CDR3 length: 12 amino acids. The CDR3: CAWGGARETQYF. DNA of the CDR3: TGTGCCTGGGGGGGGGCGCGAGAGACCCAGTACTTC.

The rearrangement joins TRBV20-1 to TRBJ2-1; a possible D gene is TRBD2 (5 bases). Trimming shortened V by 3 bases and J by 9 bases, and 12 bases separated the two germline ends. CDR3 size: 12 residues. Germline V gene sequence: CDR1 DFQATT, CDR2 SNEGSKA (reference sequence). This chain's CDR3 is CSASGLAGEQFF. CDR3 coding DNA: TGCAGTGCTAGTGGGCTAGCTGGTGAGCAGTTCTTC.

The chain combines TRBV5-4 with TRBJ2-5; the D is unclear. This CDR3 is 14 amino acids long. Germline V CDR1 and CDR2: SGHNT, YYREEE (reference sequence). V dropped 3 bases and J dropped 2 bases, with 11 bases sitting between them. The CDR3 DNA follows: TGTGCCAGCAGCTCGGCCCACAGACAAGAGACCCAGTACTTC. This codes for CASSSAHRQETQYF.

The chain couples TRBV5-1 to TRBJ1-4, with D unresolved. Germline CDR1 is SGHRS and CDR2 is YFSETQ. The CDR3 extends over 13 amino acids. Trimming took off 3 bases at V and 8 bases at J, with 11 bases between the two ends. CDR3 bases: TGCGCCAGCAGCTCTGACCTAGGGGAAAAACTGTTTTTT. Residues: CASSSDLGEKLFF.